This TCR beta chain was profiled in a study of radiotherapy plus CTLA-4 blockade in lung cancer. On the study more broadly: Objective responses occurred in around 18% of patients; around 30% had disease control.

Trimming took off 3 bases at V and 3 bases at J, with 18 bases between the two ends. Germline CDR1 reads SGHNT; CDR2 reads YENEEA. This CDR3 is built from 16 residues. Libraries were prepared by immunoSEQ multiplex PCR; TCRdb keeps only in-frame clonotypes and omits some of them. The table has some 49,000 clones, around 84% seen once; the top ten hold 25% to 35%. Focal radiation and CTLA-4 blockade (ipilimumab) were tested in chemo-refractory metastatic non-small-cell lung cancer patients. General study findings and limits: With interferon-beta, early dynamics of blood T cell clones were reported to best predict response. TCR clones originating in tumors grew in number in blood after radiotherapy plus ipilimumab.

With respect to this clone: As yet, its antigen is unknown.

The chain carries TRBV11-3 and TRBJ2-7; no clear D gene. This specimen was peripheral blood, taken from a patient treated with radiotherapy plus ipilimumab. This receptor was taken from a human donor with non-small cell lung cancer whose response to radiotherapy plus ipilimumab could not be evaluated. The CDR3 loop reads CASSLLKALNLYEQYF. The CDR3 bases are TGTGCCAGCAGCTTGCTTAAAGCCCTAAACCTCTACGAGCAGTACTTC.